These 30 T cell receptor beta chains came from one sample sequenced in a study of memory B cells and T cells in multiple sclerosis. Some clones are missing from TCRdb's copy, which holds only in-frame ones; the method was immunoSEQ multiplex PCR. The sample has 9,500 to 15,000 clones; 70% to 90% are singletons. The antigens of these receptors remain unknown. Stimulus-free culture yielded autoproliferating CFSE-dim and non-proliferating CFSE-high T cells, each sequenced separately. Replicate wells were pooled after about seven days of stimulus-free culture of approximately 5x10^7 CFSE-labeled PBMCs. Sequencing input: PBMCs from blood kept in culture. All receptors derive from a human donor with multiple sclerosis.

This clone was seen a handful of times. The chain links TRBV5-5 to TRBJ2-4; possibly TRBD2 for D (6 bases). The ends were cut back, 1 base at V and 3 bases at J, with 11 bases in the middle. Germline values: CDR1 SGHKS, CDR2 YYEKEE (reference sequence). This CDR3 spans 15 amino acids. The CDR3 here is CASSLYGGDKNIQYF. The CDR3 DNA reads TGTGCCAGCAGCTTGTACGGAGGGGACAAAAACATTCAGTACTTC.

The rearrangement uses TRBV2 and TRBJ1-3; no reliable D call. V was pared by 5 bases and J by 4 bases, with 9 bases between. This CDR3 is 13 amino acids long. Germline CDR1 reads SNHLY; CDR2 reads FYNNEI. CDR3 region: CASSLRGGNTIYF. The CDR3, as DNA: TGTGCCAGCAGTCTAAGAGGGGGAAACACCATATATTTT.

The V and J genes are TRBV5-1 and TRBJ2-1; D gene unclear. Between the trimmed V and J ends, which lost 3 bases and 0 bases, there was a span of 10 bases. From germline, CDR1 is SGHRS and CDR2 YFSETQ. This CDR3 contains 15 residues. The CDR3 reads CASSWGSGSYNEQFF. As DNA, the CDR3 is TGCGCCAGCAGCTGGGGATCCGGCTCCTACAATGAGCAGTTCTTC.

CDR3 protein: CATSRTGEGADTQYF. CDR3 in DNA: TGTGCCACCAGCAGGACAGGGGAAGGTGCAGATACGCAGTATTTT. This chain links TRBV15 with TRBJ2-3; 8 positions match TRBD1. Germline V gene lookup returns CDR1 LNHNV and CDR2 YYDKDF (reference sequence). The junction had 6 bases not matched to a gene; V was cut back by 3 bases and J by 4 bases. This CDR3 is built from 15 residues.

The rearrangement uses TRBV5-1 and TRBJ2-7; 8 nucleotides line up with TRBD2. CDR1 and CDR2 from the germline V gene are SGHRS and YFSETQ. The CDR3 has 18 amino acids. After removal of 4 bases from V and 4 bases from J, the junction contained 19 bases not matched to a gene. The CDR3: CASSHQLWLAGTPYEQYF. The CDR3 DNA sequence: TGCGCCAGCAGCCACCAACTGTGGTTAGCGGGGACTCCTTACGAGCAGTACTTC.

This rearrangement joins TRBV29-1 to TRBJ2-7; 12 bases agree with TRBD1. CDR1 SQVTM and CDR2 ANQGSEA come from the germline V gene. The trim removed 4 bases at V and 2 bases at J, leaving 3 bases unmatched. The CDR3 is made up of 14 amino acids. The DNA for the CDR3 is TGCAGCGTTGGGGACAGGGGGCTTCCCTACGAGCAGTACTTC. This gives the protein CSVGDRGLPYEQYF.

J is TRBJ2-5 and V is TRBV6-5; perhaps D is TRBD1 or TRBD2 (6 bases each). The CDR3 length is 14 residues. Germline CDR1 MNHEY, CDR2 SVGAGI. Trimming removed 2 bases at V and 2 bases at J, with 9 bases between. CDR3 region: CASSYGGGQETQYF. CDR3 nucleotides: TGTGCCAGCAGTTACGGAGGGGGACAAGAGACCCAGTACTTC.

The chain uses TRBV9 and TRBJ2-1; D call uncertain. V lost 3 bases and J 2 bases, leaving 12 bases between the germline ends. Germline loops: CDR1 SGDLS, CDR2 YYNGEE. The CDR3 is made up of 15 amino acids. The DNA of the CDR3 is TGTGCCAGCAGCGCCTTCTACGCGGCCTACAATGAGCAGTTCTTC. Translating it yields CASSAFYAAYNEQFF.

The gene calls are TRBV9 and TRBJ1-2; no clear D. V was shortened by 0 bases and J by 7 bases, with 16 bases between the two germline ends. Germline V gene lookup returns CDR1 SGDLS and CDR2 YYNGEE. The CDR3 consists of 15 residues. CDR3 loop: CASSVDPSSYLGYTF. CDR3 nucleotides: TGTGCCAGCAGCGTAGATCCCTCGAGTTACCTTGGCTACACCTTC. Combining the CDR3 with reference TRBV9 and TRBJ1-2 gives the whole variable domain DSGVTQTPKHLITATGQRVTLRCSPRSGDLSVYWYQQSLDQGLQFLIQYYNGEERAKGNILERFSAQQFPDLHSELNLSSLELGDSALYFCASSVDPSSYLGYTFGSGTRLTVV.

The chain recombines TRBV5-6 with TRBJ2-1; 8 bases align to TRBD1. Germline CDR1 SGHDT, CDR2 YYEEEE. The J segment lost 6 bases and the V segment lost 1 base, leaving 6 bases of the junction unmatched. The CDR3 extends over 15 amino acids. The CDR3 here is CASSLMDRDSNEQFF. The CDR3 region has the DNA TGTGCCAGCAGCTTGATGGACAGGGATAGCAATGAGCAGTTCTTC.

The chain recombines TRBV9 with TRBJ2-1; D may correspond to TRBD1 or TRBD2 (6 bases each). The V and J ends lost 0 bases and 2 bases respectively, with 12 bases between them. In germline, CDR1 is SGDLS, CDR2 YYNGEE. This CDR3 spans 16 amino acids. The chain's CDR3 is CASSVGWGAPYNEQFF. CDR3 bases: TGTGCCAGCAGCGTAGGTTGGGGGGCCCCCTACAATGAGCAGTTCTTC.

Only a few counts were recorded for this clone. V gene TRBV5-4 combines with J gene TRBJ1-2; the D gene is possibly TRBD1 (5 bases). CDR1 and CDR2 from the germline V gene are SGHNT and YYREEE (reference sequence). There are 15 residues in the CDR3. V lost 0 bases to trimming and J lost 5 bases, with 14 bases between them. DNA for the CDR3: TGTGCCAGCAGCTTGGTCGGGACGGGAACTTATGGCTACACCTTC. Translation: CASSLVGTGTYGYTF. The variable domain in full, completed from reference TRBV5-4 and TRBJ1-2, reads ETGVTQSPTHLIKTRGQQVTLRCSSQSGHNTVSWYQQALGQGPQFIFQYYREEENGRGNFPPRFSGLQFPNYSSELNVNALELDDSALYLCASSLVGTGTYGYTFGSGTRLTVV.

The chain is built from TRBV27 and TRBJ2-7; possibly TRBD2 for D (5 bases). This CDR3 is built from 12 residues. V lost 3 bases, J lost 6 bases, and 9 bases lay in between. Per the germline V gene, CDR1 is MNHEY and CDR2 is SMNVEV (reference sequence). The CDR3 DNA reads TGTGCCAGCAGTTTCGGCGGGTCCGAGCAGTACTTC. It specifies CASSFGGSEQYF.

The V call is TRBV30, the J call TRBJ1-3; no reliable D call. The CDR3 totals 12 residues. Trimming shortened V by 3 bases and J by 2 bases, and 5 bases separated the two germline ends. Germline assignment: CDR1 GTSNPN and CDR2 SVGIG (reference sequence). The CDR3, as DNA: TGTGCCTGGAGACATGCTGGAAACACCATATATTTT. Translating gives CAWRHAGNTIYF.

CDR3 protein: CASSLDQSSTDTQYF. CDR3 DNA: TGTGCCAGCAGCTTGGACCAGTCCTCCACAGATACGCAGTATTTT. The J gene is TRBJ2-3, the V gene TRBV5-4; D not certain. Trimming removed 0 bases from V and 2 bases from J, with 10 bases in between. Germline lookup yields CDR1 SGHNT and CDR2 YYREEE (reference sequence). The CDR3 is made up of 15 amino acids.

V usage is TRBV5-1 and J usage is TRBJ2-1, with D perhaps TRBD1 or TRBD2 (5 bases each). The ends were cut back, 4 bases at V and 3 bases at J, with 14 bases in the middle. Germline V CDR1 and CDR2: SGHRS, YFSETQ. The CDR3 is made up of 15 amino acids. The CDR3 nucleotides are TGCGCCAGCAGCCCCGACGGGGCTGGCTACAATGAGCAGTTCTTC. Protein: CASSPDGAGYNEQFF. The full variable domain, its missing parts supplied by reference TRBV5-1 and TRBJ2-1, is KAGVTQTPRYLIKTRGQQVTLSCSPISGHRSVSWYQQTPGQGLQFLFEYFSETQRNKGNFPGRFSGRQFSNSRSEMNVSTLELGDSALYLCASSPDGAGYNEQFFGPGTRLTVL.

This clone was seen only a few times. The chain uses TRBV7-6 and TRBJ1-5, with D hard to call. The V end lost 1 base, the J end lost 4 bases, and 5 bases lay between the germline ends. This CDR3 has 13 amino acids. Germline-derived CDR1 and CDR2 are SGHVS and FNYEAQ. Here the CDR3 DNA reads TGTGCCAGCAGCTTAGGCCGGAATCAGCCCCAGCATTTT. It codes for CASSLGRNQPQHF.

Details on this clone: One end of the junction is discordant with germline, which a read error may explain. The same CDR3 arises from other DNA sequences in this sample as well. CDR3 amino acids: CASMGQGITEAFF. CDR3 sequence (DNA): TGTGCCAGCATGGGACAGGGTATCACTGAAGCCTTCTTT. The chain recombines TRBV25-1 with TRBJ1-1, with 9 bases that match TRBD1. The germline V gene encodes CDR1 MGHDK and CDR2 SYGVNS. This CDR3 comprises 13 residues.

CDR3 sequence (DNA): TGTGCCAGCAGCTGGGGACAGAGGGTTGACTATGGCTACACCTTC. The encoded protein is CASSWGQRVDYGYTF. J is TRBJ1-2 and V is TRBV5-4; 7 positions agree with TRBD1. CDR3 length: 15 amino acids. Trimming cost V 3 bases and J 3 bases; bases outside gene matches: 8. The germline V gene has CDR1 SGHNT and CDR2 YYREEE (reference sequence).

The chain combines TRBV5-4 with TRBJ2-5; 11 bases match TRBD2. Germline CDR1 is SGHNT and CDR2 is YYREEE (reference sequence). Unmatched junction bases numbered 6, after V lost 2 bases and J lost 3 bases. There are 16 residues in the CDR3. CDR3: CASSFFLAGGKETQYF. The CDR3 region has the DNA TGTGCCAGCAGCTTCTTCCTAGCGGGAGGTAAAGAGACCCAGTACTTC.

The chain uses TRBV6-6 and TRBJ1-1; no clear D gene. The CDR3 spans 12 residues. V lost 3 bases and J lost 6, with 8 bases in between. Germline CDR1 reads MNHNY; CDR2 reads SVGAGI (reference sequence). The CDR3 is CASSYGESEAFF. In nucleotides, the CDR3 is TGTGCCAGCAGTTATGGTGAGTCTGAAGCTTTCTTT.

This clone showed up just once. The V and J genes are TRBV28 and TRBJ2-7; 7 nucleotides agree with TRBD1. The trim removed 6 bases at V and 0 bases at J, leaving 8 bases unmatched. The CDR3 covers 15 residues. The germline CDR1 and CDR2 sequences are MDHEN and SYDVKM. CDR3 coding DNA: TGTGCCAGCAGCGAAGCAGGGGGAAGCTCCTACGAGCAGTACTTC. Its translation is CASSEAGGSSYEQYF.

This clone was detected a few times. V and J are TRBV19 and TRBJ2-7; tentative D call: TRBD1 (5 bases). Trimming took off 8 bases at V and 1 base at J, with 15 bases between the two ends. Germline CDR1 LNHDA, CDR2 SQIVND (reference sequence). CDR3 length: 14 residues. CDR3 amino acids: CASGRGMGSYEQYF. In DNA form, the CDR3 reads TGTGCCAGTGGAAGGGGTATGGGTTCCTACGAGCAGTACTTC. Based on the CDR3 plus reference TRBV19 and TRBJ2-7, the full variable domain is DGGITQSPKYLFRKEGQNVTLSCEQNLNHDAMYWYRQDPGQGLRLIYYSQIVNDFQKGDIAEGYSVSREKKESFPLTVTSAQKNPTAFYLCASGRGMGSYEQYFGPGTRLTVT.

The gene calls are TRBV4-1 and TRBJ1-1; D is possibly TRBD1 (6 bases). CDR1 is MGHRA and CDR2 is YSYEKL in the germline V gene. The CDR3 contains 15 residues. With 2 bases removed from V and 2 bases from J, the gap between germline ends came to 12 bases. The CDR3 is CASSQHTGINTEAFF. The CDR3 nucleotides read TGCGCCAGCAGCCAACATACAGGGATTAACACTGAAGCTTTCTTT.

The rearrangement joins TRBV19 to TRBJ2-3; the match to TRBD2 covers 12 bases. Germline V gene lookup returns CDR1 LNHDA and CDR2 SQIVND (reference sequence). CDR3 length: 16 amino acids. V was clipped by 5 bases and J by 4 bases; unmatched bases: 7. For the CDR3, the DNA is TGTGCCAGTAGTCCTAGCGGGGGGGCGGTGGCAGATACGCAGTATTTT. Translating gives CASSPSGGAVADTQYF.

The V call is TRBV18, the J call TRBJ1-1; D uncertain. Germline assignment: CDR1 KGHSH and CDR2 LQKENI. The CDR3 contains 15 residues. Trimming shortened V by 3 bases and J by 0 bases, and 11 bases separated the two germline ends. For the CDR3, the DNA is TGTGCCAGCTCACCGGCGGTAAACATGAACACTGAAGCTTTCTTT. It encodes CASSPAVNMNTEAFF.

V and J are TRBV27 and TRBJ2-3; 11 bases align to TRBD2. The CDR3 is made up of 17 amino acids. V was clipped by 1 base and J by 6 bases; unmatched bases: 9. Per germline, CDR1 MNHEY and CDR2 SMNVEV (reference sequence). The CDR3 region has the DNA TGTGCCAGCAGTTTATTGCTAGCGGGGGGCCCCGAGGATACGCAGTATTTT. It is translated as CASSLLLAGGPEDTQYF.

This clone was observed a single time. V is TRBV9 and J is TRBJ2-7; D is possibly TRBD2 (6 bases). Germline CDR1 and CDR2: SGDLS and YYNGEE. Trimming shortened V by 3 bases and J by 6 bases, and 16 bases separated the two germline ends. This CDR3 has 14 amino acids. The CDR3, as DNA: TGTGCCAGCAGCGCCCCTGGGACTCCCTTCGAGCAGTACTTC. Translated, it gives CASSAPGTPFEQYF.

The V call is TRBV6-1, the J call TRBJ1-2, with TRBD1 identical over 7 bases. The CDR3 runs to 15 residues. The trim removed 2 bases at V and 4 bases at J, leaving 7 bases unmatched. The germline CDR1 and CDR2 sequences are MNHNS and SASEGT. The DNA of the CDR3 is TGTGCCAGCAGTGAAATACCCGGGACAGCCTATGGCTACACCTTC. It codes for CASSEIPGTAYGYTF.

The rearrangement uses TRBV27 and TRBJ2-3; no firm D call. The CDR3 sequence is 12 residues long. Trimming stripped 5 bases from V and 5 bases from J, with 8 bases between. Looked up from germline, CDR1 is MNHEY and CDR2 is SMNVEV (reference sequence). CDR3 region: CASSPRIDTQYF. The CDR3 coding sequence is TGTGCCAGCAGTCCCCGCATAGATACGCAGTATTTT.